The 28 T cell receptor beta chains listed next were all sequenced from one sample in a study of OX40 agonist ivuxolimab in advanced cancers. Sequenced by immunoSEQ multiplex PCR; TCRdb stores in-frame clones only, minus some. This sample yields 50,000 to 75,000 clones, of which over 70% are seen a single time; 0.37% belongs to the top ten. The sequenced sample was CD4+ or CD8+ T cells sorted from blood, obtained in a trial of the OX40 agonist ivuxolimab. The receptor set was obtained from an adult with an advanced solid tumor such as melanoma, head and neck, liver or kidney cancer.

The gene calls are TRBV2 and TRBJ1-1; perhaps TRBD1 as D (5 bases). CDR1 and CDR2 (germline): SNHLY, FYNNEI. The CDR3 has 14 residues. With 6 bases removed from V and 0 bases from J, the gap between germline ends came to 11 bases. The CDR3 coding sequence is TGTGCCAGCAGAGCGGGACGGCTGAACACTGAAGCTTTCTTT. This gives the protein CASRAGRLNTEAFF.

The J gene is TRBJ1-1, the V gene TRBV30; 7 bases map to TRBD1. Germline loops: CDR1 GTSNPN, CDR2 SVGIG (reference sequence). This CDR3 comprises 16 residues. V was clipped by 4 bases and J by 3 bases; unmatched bases: 14. CDR3 nucleotide sequence: TGTGCCTGGACTCCTAAACCCGCCAGGGGGTACACTGAAGCTTTCTTT. The encoded protein is CAWTPKPARGYTEAFF.

The V call is TRBV2, the J call TRBJ2-3, with D possibly matching TRBD2 (7 bases). Trimming pared 8 bases from V and 2 bases from J, leaving 23 bases between. The germline V gene encodes CDR1 SNHLY and CDR2 FYNNEI. CDR3 length: 17 residues. The CDR3 is CASHVSGGGHLTDTQYF. DNA for the CDR3: TGTGCCAGCCATGTGAGTGGCGGGGGACACCTCACAGATACGCAGTATTTT.

This chain joins TRBV30 and TRBJ1-4; the D is unclear. The CDR3 spans 13 residues. Trimming pared 4 bases from V and 5 bases from J, leaving 11 bases between. Looked up from germline, CDR1 is GTSNPN and CDR2 is SVGIG (reference sequence). The DNA of the CDR3 is TGTGCCTGGACCAGACGGTGGAATGAAAAACTGTTTTTT. This sequence encodes CAWTRRWNEKLFF.

This sequence joins TRBV4-1 and TRBJ2-1, with D tentatively TRBD1 or TRBD2 (5 bases each). CDR1 and CDR2 (germline): MGHRA, YSYEKL. Trimming removed 1 base from V and 0 bases from J, with 13 bases in between. The length of the CDR3 is 17 residues. This CDR3 is CASSQVRAGSSYNEQFF. Here the CDR3 DNA reads TGCGCCAGCAGCCAAGTTAGGGCAGGGAGCTCCTACAATGAGCAGTTCTTC.

The V call is TRBV27, the J call TRBJ2-4; D is uncertain. The germline V gene encodes CDR1 MNHEY and CDR2 SMNVEV (reference sequence). This CDR3 contains 16 residues. Deletions cut 5 bases from V and 6 bases from J, with 20 bases between. In DNA form, the CDR3 reads TGTGCCAGCAGTACATTTTCAGGCGGCGGTGTAAACATTCAGTACTTC. Protein product: CASSTFSGGGVNIQYF.

This chain joins TRBV7-2 and TRBJ2-1; D remains unclear. This CDR3 is 13 amino acids long. V shed 5 bases and J shed 5 bases, with 10 bases lying between them. Germline V gives CDR1 SGHTA, CDR2 FQGNSA. CDR3 nucleotide sequence: TGTGCCAGCAGCCCCTTTAATAACAATGAGCAGTTCTTC. Its protein is CASSPFNNNEQFF.

The gene calls are TRBV18 and TRBJ2-3, with D unclear. CDR3 length equals 15 residues. V was pared by 1 base and J by 0 bases, with 8 bases between. CDR1 and CDR2 (germline): KGHSH, LQKENI. Here the CDR3 reads CASSPQGTSTDTQYF. CDR3 nucleotides: TGTGCCAGCTCACCACAAGGCACTAGCACAGATACGCAGTATTTT.

The V call is TRBV6-5, the J call TRBJ2-7; maybe TRBD1 (7 bases). V lost 5 bases and J lost 4, with 15 bases in between. Germline V CDR1 and CDR2: MNHEY, SVGAGI. CDR3 length: 14 amino acids. The CDR3 sequence is CASSLLTGRYEQYF. The CDR3 bases are TGTGCCAGCAGTCTCCTGACAGGGAGGTACGAGCAGTACTTC.

This chain links TRBV11-2 with TRBJ2-3; D gene uncertain. Trimming left V 4 bases short and J 3 bases short, with 11 bases between. There are 14 residues in the CDR3. In germline, CDR1 is SGHAT, CDR2 FQNNGV. CDR3 in DNA: TGTGCCAGCAGCTGGTTTTCGGAGACAGATACGCAGTATTTT. This codes for CASSWFSETDTQYF.

The chain employs TRBV7-2 and TRBJ2-7; D ambiguous. Germline loops: CDR1 SGHTA, CDR2 FQGNSA. The CDR3 contains 11 residues. Between the trimmed V and J ends, which lost 1 base and 6 bases, there was a span of 4 bases. CDR3 protein: CASSLVSEQYF. The CDR3 coding sequence is TGTGCCAGCAGCTTAGTGTCCGAGCAGTACTTC.

The chain carries TRBV7-2 and TRBJ2-1; D may be TRBD2 (6 bases). CDR1 is SGHTA, CDR2 FQGNSA, per germline. The CDR3 totals 16 residues. Trimming cost V 7 bases and J 7 bases, with 23 bases left between them. The CDR3 nucleotides read TGTGCCAGCACCCTTAGGGGCGGGGAATCGTTTAATGAGCAGTTCTTC. Translation gives CASTLRGGESFNEQFF. Together with reference TRBV7-2 and TRBJ2-1, the CDR3 gives the full variable domain: GAGVSQSPSNKVTEKGKDVELRCDPISGHTALYWYRQSLGQGLEFLIYFQGNSAPDKSGLPSDRFSAERTGGSVSTLTIQRTQQEDSAVYLCASTLRGGESFNEQFFGPGTRLTVL.

The CDR3 region is CASSSGLAGPNTGELFF. CDR3 bases: TGCGCCAGCAGCTCGGGACTAGCGGGACCGAACACCGGGGAGCTGTTTTTT. This chain uses TRBV5-1 with TRBJ2-2, with 13 bases matching TRBD2. The V gene's germline CDR1 is SGHRS and CDR2 YFSETQ. The CDR3 is 17 residues long. Trimming removed 3 bases from V and 0 bases from J; junction bases left unmatched: 2.

The CDR3 protein is CASSPSRDYGYTF. In nucleotides, the CDR3 is TGTGCCAGCAGTCCGAGTCGTGACTATGGCTACACCTTC. The chain has TRBV6-5 and TRBJ1-2; no reliable D call. CDR1 and CDR2 (germline): MNHEY, SVGAGI. The ends were cut back, 5 bases at V and 3 bases at J, with 10 bases in the middle. The CDR3 sequence is 13 residues long.

This sequence joins TRBV13 and TRBJ2-5, with 10 bases matching TRBD2. The CDR3 is 16 amino acids. Trimming at V came to 5 bases and at J to 0 bases, leaving 6 bases not matched to a gene. CDR1 is PRHDT, CDR2 FYEKMQ, per germline (reference sequence). CDR3 DNA: TGTGCCAGCAGCCTTAGCGGGGGGCCGCACCAAGAGACCCAGTACTTC. Translated: CASSLSGGPHQETQYF. Supplemented by reference TRBV13 and TRBJ2-5, the full variable domain reads AAGVIQSPRHLIKEKRETATLKCYPIPRHDTVYWYQQGPGQDPQFLISFYEKMQSDKGSIPDRFSAQQFSDYHSELNMSSLELGDSALYFCASSLSGGPHQETQYFGPGTRLLVL.

This chain joins TRBV11-2 and TRBJ2-1; D could derive from TRBD1 or TRBD2 (5 bases each). The CDR3 has 17 residues. V was trimmed by 1 base and J by 7 bases, leaving 20 bases between them. Per the germline V gene, CDR1 is SGHAT and CDR2 is FQNNGV. The CDR3 loop reads CASSLVTGTLNSNEQFF. Here the CDR3 DNA reads TGTGCCAGCAGCTTAGTAACCGGGACCTTAAACAGTAATGAGCAGTTCTTC.

The V gene is TRBV11-2, the J gene TRBJ2-7, with a possible D match to TRBD2 (6 bases). CDR1 is SGHAT and CDR2 is FQNNGV in the germline V gene. This CDR3 is built from 15 residues. Deletions cut 2 bases from V and 0 bases from J, with 11 bases between. The CDR3 here is CASSLSGSSSYEQYF. The CDR3, as DNA: TGTGCCAGCAGCTTAAGCGGGTCGAGCTCCTACGAGCAGTACTTC.

This chain connects TRBV19 to TRBJ2-1; D gene uncertain. The CDR3 contains 13 residues. Germline assignment: CDR1 LNHDA and CDR2 SQIVND (reference sequence). V shed 5 bases and J shed 4 bases, with 9 bases lying between them. Here the CDR3 reads CASSLPGYNEQFF. The CDR3 nucleotides read TGTGCCAGTAGTCTCCCTGGGTACAATGAGCAGTTCTTC.

The rearrangement joins TRBV7-9 to TRBJ2-1, with 9 positions matching TRBD1. Germline CDR1 SEHNR, CDR2 FQNEAQ (reference sequence). The length of the CDR3 is 15 residues. V lost 2 bases, J lost 5 bases, and 4 bases stayed unmatched. The CDR3 spells CASSLLYRGHNEQFF. The CDR3 bases are TGTGCCAGCAGCTTACTCTACAGGGGGCACAATGAGCAGTTCTTC.

V and J are TRBV30 and TRBJ2-7, with a tentative D call TRBD2 (6 bases). Trimming shortened V by 2 bases and J by 2 bases, and 13 bases separated the two germline ends. There are 14 residues in the CDR3. The germline V gene has CDR1 GTSNPN and CDR2 SVGIG (reference sequence). The CDR3 region has the DNA TGTGCCTGGAGTCGGGGCGGGAAAACCTACGAGCAGTACTTC. This translates into CAWSRGGKTYEQYF.

This rearrangement joins TRBV2 to TRBJ1-2, with unresolved D. The CDR3 loop spans 14 amino acids. V shed 4 bases and J shed 4 bases, with 13 bases lying between them. CDR1 is SNHLY and CDR2 is FYNNEI in the germline V gene. CDR3 amino acids: CASSVDRYGYGYTF. The CDR3 DNA reads as TGTGCCAGCAGTGTAGATCGGTACGGCTATGGCTACACCTTC.

The chain couples TRBV7-9 to TRBJ2-1; D call uncertain. This CDR3 has 13 residues. The germline V gene encodes CDR1 SEHNR and CDR2 FQNEAQ (reference sequence). Trimming took 5 bases from V and 8 from J, leaving 13 bases between them. The CDR3 nucleotides are TGTGCCAGCAGCCCCCCTTTTTTCGATGAGCAGTTCTTC. It is translated as CASSPPFFDEQFF.

The chain carries TRBV6-1 and TRBJ1-1, with D possibly matching TRBD1 (5 bases). CDR1 and CDR2 from the germline V gene are MNHNS and SASEGT. V dropped 5 bases and J dropped 1 base, with 14 bases sitting between them. The CDR3 runs 15 residues. CDR3 nucleotides: TGTGCCAGCAGTAGGGCCGGGACGGGGAACACTGAAGCTTTCTTT. Its protein product is CASSRAGTGNTEAFF.

The chain has TRBV6-6 and TRBJ1-5; D is unresolved. The V gene lost 7 bases and the J gene lost 2 bases, with 6 bases spanning the gap. The CDR3 consists of 12 residues. Germline loops: CDR1 MNHNY, CDR2 SVGAGI (reference sequence). The CDR3 reads CASNWGNQPQHF. Here the CDR3 DNA reads TGTGCCAGCAATTGGGGCAATCAGCCCCAGCATTTT.

The sample holds one count of this clone. The rearrangement joins TRBV11-2 to TRBJ2-3; the D is unclear. The CDR3 runs 13 residues. V lost 5 bases and J lost 4, with 10 bases in between. CDR1 is SGHAT and CDR2 is FQNNGV in the germline V gene. This CDR3 reads CASSLLGPDTQYF. The CDR3 DNA is TGTGCCAGCAGCCTTCTAGGTCCAGATACGCAGTATTTT.

This clone appeared once. The chain joins TRBV19 to TRBJ1-1, with D hard to call. The CDR3 runs to 15 residues. Germline V gene data show CDR1 as LNHDA and CDR2 as SQIVND (reference sequence). The V end was cut by 6 bases, the J end by 1 base, with 15 bases between. The CDR3 region has the DNA TGTGCCAGTAGATCGCGTTCCAGAAGGAACACTGAAGCTTTCTTT. This sequence encodes CASRSRSRRNTEAFF.

This chain uses TRBV5-1 with TRBJ1-1, with 7 bases lining up with TRBD1. CDR1 is SGHRS, CDR2 YFSETQ, per germline. This CDR3 region has 14 residues. V trimming: 5 bases; J trimming: 11 bases; junction bases outside the gene matches: 15. CDR3 sequence (DNA): TGCGCCAGCAGGGCGGGGAGGGACAGCGTGAAGGCTTTCTTT. Translated, it gives CASRAGRDSVKAFF. Full variable domain (remainder filled in from reference TRBV5-1 and TRBJ1-1): KAGVTQTPRYLIKTRGQQVTLSCSPISGHRSVSWYQQTPGQGLQFLFEYFSETQRNKGNFPGRFSGRQFSNSRSEMNVSTLELGDSALYLCASRAGRDSVKAFFGQGTRLTVV.

The chain couples TRBV23-1 to TRBJ2-3; 8 bases line up with TRBD1. TRBV23-1 is marked as an open reading frame, function uncertain. V lost 3 bases and J lost 2; bases outside the gene matches: 10. The CDR3 sequence is 17 residues long. This CDR3 is CASSHTGQAKPTDTQYF. In DNA form, the CDR3 reads TGCGCCAGCAGTCACACGGGACAGGCTAAGCCCACAGATACGCAGTATTTT.